This TCR beta chain was documented in a study of OX40 agonist ivuxolimab in advanced cancers. Germline V gene lookup returns CDR1 SGDLS and CDR2 YYNGEE. This CDR3 comprises 14 residues. V lost 0 bases to trimming and J lost 3 bases, with 9 bases between them. Autoimmune disease history or systemic immunosuppression led to patient exclusion. Generated by immunoSEQ multiplex PCR, the TCRdb table keeps only in-frame clones and is missing some. The sample includes about 35,000 clones, nearly 80% seen only once; the top ten take around 13%. The input for sequencing was CD4+ or CD8+ T cells sorted from blood, taken in a trial of the OX40 agonist ivuxolimab. This clonotype originated in an adult with an advanced solid tumor such as melanoma, head and neck, liver or kidney cancer. This sequence joins TRBV9 and TRBJ1-1; D gene uncertain. The CDR3 DNA sequence: TGTGCCAGCAGCGTAGTGACCGGGGACACTGAAGCTTTCTTT. Translation: CASSVVTGDTEAFF.